This passage covers 4 T cell receptor beta chains from one sample sequenced in a study of cytomegalovirus exposure and HLA in healthy donors. The PCR was carried out with 60 Vbeta primers and 13 Jbeta primers. Sequenced by immunoSEQ multiplex PCR; TCRdb stores in-frame clones only, minus some. The data show about 110,000 clones, with 65% to 80% seen just once and roughly 4.4% held by the top ten. The sequenced sample was PBMCs. The receptor source for this set is a man aged 30-40 years in good health and CMV-seropositive.

The chain is built from TRBV7-9 and TRBJ1-2; D may be TRBD1 (5 bases). V was cut by 4 bases and J by 4 bases, with 13 bases left in between. The CDR3 consists of 14 residues. Germline V gene sequence: CDR1 SEHNR, CDR2 FQNEAQ (reference sequence). CDR3 bases: TGTGCCAGCAGCTCCCAGGGAAAGCGCTATGGCTACACCTTC. As protein: CASSSQGKRYGYTF. Filled out from reference TRBV7-9 and TRBJ1-2, the complete variable domain reads DTGVSQNPRHKITKRGQNVTFRCDPISEHNRLYWYRQTLGQGPEFLTYFQNEAQLEKSRLLSDRFSAERPKGSFSTLEIQRTEQGDSAMYLCASSSQGKRYGYTFGSGTRLTVV.

The chain links TRBV19 to TRBJ2-5, with 8 nucleotides matching TRBD2. Trimming cost V 3 bases and J 10 bases; bases outside gene matches: 10. Looked up from germline, CDR1 is LNHDA and CDR2 is SQIVND (reference sequence). The CDR3 consists of 14 residues. Here the CDR3 reads CASSMARTSSFQYF. The CDR3 region has the DNA TGTGCCAGTAGTATGGCCCGGACTAGCTCGTTCCAGTACTTC.

The chain uses TRBV27 and TRBJ1-6; 10 nucleotides agree with TRBD1. The CDR3 covers 17 residues. J gave up 7 bases and V 5 bases, and 11 bases lay outside the gene matches. The germline gives CDR1 MNHEY, CDR2 SMNVEV (reference sequence). The CDR3: CASSNPPGQGRNSPLHF. Here the CDR3 DNA reads TGTGCCAGCAGTAACCCCCCGGGACAGGGGCGGAATTCACCCCTCCACTTT.

This clone was counted ten times or more. This sequence joins TRBV28 and TRBJ1-2, with 8 positions matching TRBD1. This CDR3 spans 14 amino acids. Trimming removed 0 bases from V and 8 bases from J; junction bases left unmatched: 5. Per germline, CDR1 MDHEN and CDR2 SYDVKM. The CDR3 sequence is CASSLWGRGLGYTF. The CDR3 nucleotides read TGTGCCAGCAGTTTATGGGGCAGGGGGCTAGGCTACACCTTC.